The source of this T cell receptor (beta chain) is a study of OX40 agonist ivuxolimab in advanced cancers. Across the whole study: Patients with prior anti-PD-1, anti-PD-L1 or anti-CTLA-4 therapy were eligible; 40% had some.

As for this clone: Its specificity is not known.

Measured with immunoSEQ multiplex PCR; TCRdb has only the in-frame clones, and not every one. The sample contains under 50,000 clones, over 65% of which appear only once. Whole-study findings and limits: Expanded clones were, on average, more numerous among CD8+ T cells than CD4+. What antigens the expanded peripheral T cells recognized was never established. Dose levels from 0.1 to 3.0 mg/kg saw CD4+ and CD8+ blood T cells expand clonally by week 6.

This specimen consisted of CD4+ or CD8+ T cells sorted from blood, obtained in a trial of the OX40 agonist ivuxolimab. The receptor was isolated from an adult with an advanced solid tumor such as melanoma, head and neck, liver or kidney cancer.

CDR3 sequence: CASSSGTNFYTDTQYF. The DNA for the CDR3 is TGTGCCAGCAGCTCCGGGACTAATTTTTACACAGATACGCAGTATTTT. The chain combines TRBV7-2 with TRBJ2-3, with 7 positions matching TRBD2. Germline assignment: CDR1 SGHTA and CDR2 FQGNSA. This CDR3 comprises 16 residues. Trimming at V came to 4 bases and at J to 2 bases, leaving 9 bases not matched to a gene.